Each of the 2 T cell receptor beta chains below was sequenced from the same sample in a study of CD8+CD57+ T cells in acquired aplastic anemia. Genomic DNA acted as the template from which TCR beta VDJ combination and CDR3 sequence profiling were carried out. MiXCR, run by TCRdb on the reads, gives a single entry per CDR3 protein. The profile shows around 180,000 distinct CDR3 sequences, under 70% of them singletons. The sequenced sample was sorted CD4+, CD8+, or CD8+CD57+ T cells (not recorded which) from PBMCs. The receptors come from a human donor with severe aplastic anemia or a healthy control (not recorded which).

The CDR3 protein is CATAEGRIAHYEQYF. The CDR3 bases are TGTGCCACTGCTGAGGGGCGAATAGCCCACTACGAGCAGTACTTC. The chain links TRBV15 to TRBJ2-7; D may match TRBD1 or TRBD2 (5 bases each). The ends were cut back, 9 bases at V and 3 bases at J, with 21 bases in the middle. Germline CDR1 LNHNV, CDR2 YYDKDF (reference sequence). The CDR3 is 15 residues long.

This clonotype came up many times. V is TRBV5-6 and J is TRBJ2-1; D unresolved. Between the trimmed V and J ends, which lost 1 base and 6 bases, there was a span of 5 bases. CDR1 is SGHDT and CDR2 is YYEEEE in the germline V gene. The CDR3 consists of 12 residues. The CDR3 loop is CASSLQVNEQFF. The DNA of the CDR3 is TGTGCCAGCAGCTTGCAAGTCAATGAGCAGTTCTTC.